This T cell receptor (beta chain) was recorded in a study of control samples from healthy donors and cancer patients. The CDR3 totals 15 residues. V was trimmed by 1 base and J by 2 bases, leaving 11 bases between them. Germline V gene lookup returns CDR1 SGHDN and CDR2 FVKESK. Sequencing used immunoSEQ multiplex PCR; TCRdb keeps in-frame clones, though not all of them. The table includes around 130,000 clones, roughly 90% detected once. The TCR comes from a middle-aged man in good health. The genes are TRBV14 and TRBJ1-2; D may be TRBD1 (6 bases). What was sequenced was blood. The CDR3 here is CASSQVQGFNYGYTF. CDR3 in DNA: TGTGCCAGCAGCCAAGTCCAGGGGTTCAACTATGGCTACACCTTC.